This T cell receptor beta chain came from a study of T cells and copy number aberrations in small-cell lung cancer. Profiled with immunoSEQ multiplex PCR; TCRdb holds only in-frame clones, not every one. Found here are over a thousand clones, roughly four fifths of them singletons; the top ten hold 4.9%. This receptor was obtained from a woman in her 50s with small cell lung cancer. The sample taken for sequencing was tumor tissue.

The CDR3 nucleotides are TGTGCCAGCAGTGAAGGGACAGAAGTTCTTGGGGCCAACGTCCTGACTTTC. Translation gives CASSEGTEVLGANVLTF. V usage is TRBV6-1 and J usage is TRBJ2-6; D might be TRBD1 (6 bases). V lost 1 base to trimming and J lost 3 bases, with 13 bases between them. Germline-derived CDR1 and CDR2 are MNHNS and SASEGT. The CDR3 is 17 amino acids.